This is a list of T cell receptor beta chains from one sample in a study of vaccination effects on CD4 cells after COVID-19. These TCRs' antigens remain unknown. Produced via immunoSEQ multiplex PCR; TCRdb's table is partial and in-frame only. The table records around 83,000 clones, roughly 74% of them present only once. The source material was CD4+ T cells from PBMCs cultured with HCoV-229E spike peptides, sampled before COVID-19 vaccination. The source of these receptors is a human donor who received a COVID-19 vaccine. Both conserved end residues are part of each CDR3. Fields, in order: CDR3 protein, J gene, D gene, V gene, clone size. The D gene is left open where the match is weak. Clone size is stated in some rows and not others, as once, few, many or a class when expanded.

CASSFTEKLFF TRBJ1-4 - TRBV7-9 -
CASSGQGSYGYTF TRBJ1-2 TRBD1 TRBV6-5 -
CASSYLSQGRNEKLFF TRBJ1-4 TRBD1 TRBV6-5 -
CASSPGGSNEKLFF TRBJ1-4 TRBD1 TRBV11-2 -
CASSFRQGSTDTQYF TRBJ2-3 TRBD1 TRBV6-5 -
CASSPRTGSTSGANVLTF TRBJ2-6 TRBD1 TRBV28 -
CASSDEGGNNQPQHF TRBJ1-5 - TRBV6-1 -
CASSPGGMNTEAFF TRBJ1-1 - TRBV18 -
CASSQNFARDPKFMNTEAFF TRBJ1-1 - TRBV3-1/TRBV3-2 once
CASSSSAGGYYGYTF TRBJ1-2 - TRBV7-9 -
CAISESVLRGGYGYTF TRBJ1-2 - TRBV10-3 -
CASSYSTPAGAGYTF TRBJ1-2 - TRBV6-2/TRBV6-3 few
CASKTGNADTQYF TRBJ2-3 TRBD1 TRBV18 -
CASSQASENTGELFF TRBJ2-2 - TRBV11-1 once
CASSPRVMADTQYF TRBJ2-3 - TRBV28 -
CASSLSDRGLGTEAFF TRBJ1-1 TRBD1 TRBV7-8 -
CASSRAARTGISYNEQFF TRBJ2-1 TRBD1 TRBV14 -
CASSQRGMERNTGELFF TRBJ2-2 - TRBV4-1 -
CASSGSSGGAYNEQFF TRBJ2-1 TRBD2 TRBV5-4 -
CASSQLTGALAKNIQYF TRBJ2-4 - TRBV4-1 -
CASTRTGGAGANVLTF TRBJ2-6 TRBD1 TRBV19 -
CASSLPFYRDREINNQPQHF TRBJ1-5 TRBD1 TRBV7-7 -
CASTNWIDSNQPQHF TRBJ1-5 - TRBV6-5 -
CASSLERIQETQYF TRBJ2-5 - TRBV7-2 -
CASSPPLAGGTGELFF TRBJ2-2 TRBD2 TRBV7-2 -
CASSIGAGRETQYF TRBJ2-5 - TRBV5-1 -
CASSLGPGALWTF TRBJ2-6 - TRBV12-3/TRBV12-4 -
CASSSIGQVTGELFF TRBJ2-2 - TRBV6-2/TRBV6-3 -
CASSGRGYGELFF TRBJ2-2 TRBD1 TRBV4-1 -
CASRMTGPGEQFF TRBJ2-1 TRBD1 TRBV2 -
CATGGGEQPQHF TRBJ1-5 - TRBV24-1 -
CASSVGDHQETQYF TRBJ2-5 - TRBV9 large
CASSFLRTSGGDRDTQYF TRBJ2-3 TRBD2 TRBV10-2 -
CASSYGQGTSMAQYF TRBJ2-5 TRBD1 TRBV5-1 -
CASSPLGRGAEAFF TRBJ1-1 - TRBV18 -
CASNAGTAQETQYF TRBJ2-5 - TRBV19 -
CASSHWTGHGYTF TRBJ1-2 TRBD1 TRBV3-1/TRBV3-2 -
CASSRPGGLNTGELFF TRBJ2-2 - TRBV6-2/TRBV6-3 -
CATSDKDMYSYNEQFF TRBJ2-1 - TRBV24-1 -
CASSDNSGATQETQYF TRBJ2-5 TRBD2 TRBV9 -
CATSDVTGPDQPQHF TRBJ1-5 TRBD1 TRBV24-1 -
CSASPLGLADTDTQYF TRBJ2-3 TRBD2 TRBV20-1 -
CASSQDRGGRTDTQYF TRBJ2-3 - TRBV4-1 -
CASRQGWLSGYTF TRBJ1-2 TRBD1 TRBV4-3 -
CASSTTSGGFREQFF TRBJ2-1 TRBD2 TRBV6-5 -
CASSDLTGNTEAFF TRBJ1-1 - TRBV2 -
CASSLPGGRTEAFF TRBJ1-1 - TRBV7-2 -
CASSLTRGGFYEQFF TRBJ2-1 - TRBV7-3 -
CAIRGGPRNTEAFF TRBJ1-1 - TRBV3-1/TRBV3-2 -
CASSPRASSEETQYF TRBJ2-5 - TRBV7-7 -